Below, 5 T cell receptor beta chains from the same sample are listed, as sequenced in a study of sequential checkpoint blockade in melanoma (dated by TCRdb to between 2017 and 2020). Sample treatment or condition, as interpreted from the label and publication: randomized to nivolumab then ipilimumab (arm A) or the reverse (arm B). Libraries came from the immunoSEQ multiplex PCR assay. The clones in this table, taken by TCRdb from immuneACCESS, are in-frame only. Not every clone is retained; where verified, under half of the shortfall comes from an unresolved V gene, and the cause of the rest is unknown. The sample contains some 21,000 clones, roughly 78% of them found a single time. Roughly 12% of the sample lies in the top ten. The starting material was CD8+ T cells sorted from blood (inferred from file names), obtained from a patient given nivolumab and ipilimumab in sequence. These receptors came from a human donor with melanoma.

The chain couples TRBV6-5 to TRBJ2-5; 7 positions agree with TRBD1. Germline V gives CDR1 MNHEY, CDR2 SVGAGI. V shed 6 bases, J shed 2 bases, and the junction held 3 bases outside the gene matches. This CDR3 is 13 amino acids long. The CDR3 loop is CASSRDRQETQYF. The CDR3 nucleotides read TGTGCCAGCAGCAGGGACAGACAAGAGACCCAGTACTTC.

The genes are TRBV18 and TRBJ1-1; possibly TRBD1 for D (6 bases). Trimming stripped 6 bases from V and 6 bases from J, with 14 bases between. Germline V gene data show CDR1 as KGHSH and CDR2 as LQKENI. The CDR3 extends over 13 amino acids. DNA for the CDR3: TGTGCCAGCTCCTATTCAGGGGCAGCTGAAGCTTTCTTT. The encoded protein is CASSYSGAAEAFF.

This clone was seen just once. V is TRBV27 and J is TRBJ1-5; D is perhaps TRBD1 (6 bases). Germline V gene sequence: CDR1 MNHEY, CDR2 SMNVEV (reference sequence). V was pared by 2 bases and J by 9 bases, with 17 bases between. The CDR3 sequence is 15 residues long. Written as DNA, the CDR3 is TGTGCCAGCAGTTTAGGACAGCCCTGGACTTCGCCCCAGCATTTT. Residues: CASSLGQPWTSPQHF.

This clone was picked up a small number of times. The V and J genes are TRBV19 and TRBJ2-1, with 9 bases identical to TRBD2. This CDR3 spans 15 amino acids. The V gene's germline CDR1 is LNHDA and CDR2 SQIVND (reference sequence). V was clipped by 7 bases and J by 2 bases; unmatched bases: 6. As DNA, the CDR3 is TGTGCCAGTAACAGTCGGACTAGCGCCTACAATGAGCAGTTCTTC. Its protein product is CASNSRTSAYNEQFF.

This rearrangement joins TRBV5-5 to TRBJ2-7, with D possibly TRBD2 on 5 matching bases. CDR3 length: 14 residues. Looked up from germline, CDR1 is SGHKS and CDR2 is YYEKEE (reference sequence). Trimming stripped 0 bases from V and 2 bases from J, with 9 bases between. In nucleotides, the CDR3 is TGTGCCAGCAGCTTGGGAGGGCCGGCCTACGAGCAGTACTTC. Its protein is CASSLGGPAYEQYF.